Shown below are 4 T cell receptor beta chains from a single sample sequenced in a study of post-analysis software for immune sequencing data (dated by TCRdb to the mid-2010s). The full study reports these points: Significantly higher frequencies in patients than in controls were found for five or six TRBV segments, including TRBV5-6, TRBV5-1 and TRBV20-1.

The antigens of these receptors remain unknown. Libraries were made using PCR. The reads were generated on an Illumina HiSeq 2500. To reduce PCR and sequencing biases, unique molecular identifiers were built into the TCR beta cDNA libraries. Through fastp at Q25 and MiXCR, TCRdb rebuilt clones from the public reads, retaining in-frame beta chains. Identical CDR3 protein sequences are pooled into one entry, listed with their most common genes and DNA. The sample includes roughly 700,000 distinct CDR3 sequences, with about 32% observed a single time. The ten largest clones take up about 0.5% of the sample. Sequencing was carried out using blood. The receptors here all came from a girl under 18 with multiple sclerosis.

The rearrangement joins TRBV20-1 to TRBJ2-1, with a possible D match to TRBD2 (6 bases). The CDR3 length is 17 residues. Germline CDR1 reads DFQATT; CDR2 reads SNEGSKA (reference sequence). Trimming shortened V by 4 bases and J by 0 bases, and 19 bases separated the two germline ends. CDR3 coding DNA: TGCAGTGCTATGTCCTCGGGGGTGGGGAGCTCCTACAATGAGCAGTTCTTC. Encoded protein: CSAMSSGVGSSYNEQFF.

The chain is built from TRBV7-9 and TRBJ2-1; 11 bases are a match to TRBD2. The ends lost 5 bases at V and 7 bases at J; junction bases unmatched: 7. The germline CDR1 and CDR2 sequences are SEHNR and FQNEAQ (reference sequence). This CDR3 contains 15 residues. CDR3 loop: CASSRTSGRGNEQFF. CDR3 in DNA: TGTGCCAGCAGCCGAACTAGCGGGAGAGGAAATGAGCAGTTCTTC.

This clonotype has at least ten counts. The chain recombines TRBV5-1 with TRBJ1-1, with D possibly matching TRBD1 (5 bases). CDR3 length: 14 residues. Germline values: CDR1 SGHRS, CDR2 YFSETQ. Trimming cost V 3 bases and J 5 bases, with 14 bases left between them. DNA for the CDR3: TGCGCCAGCAGCTCCCGAGGCGGGGGTACTGAAGCTTTCTTT. This translates into CASSSRGGGTEAFF.

The chain couples TRBV5-6 to TRBJ2-3, with 10 bases lining up with TRBD2. The length of the CDR3 is 16 residues. The germline CDR1 and CDR2 sequences are SGHDT and YYEEEE. V was clipped by 4 bases and J by 5 bases; unmatched bases: 10. CDR3 sequence (DNA): TGTGCCAGCAGCCCCGGACTAGCGGCCTCATTAGATACGCAGTATTTT. Amino acids: CASSPGLAASLDTQYF.